The T cell receptor beta chain described here comes from a study of blood T cell repertoires in COVID-19. About the research overall: COVID-19 samples from acute and convalescent phases originated in the United States, Italy and Spain. T cells, B-cell-depleted T cells, or PBMCs provided the cDNA or gDNA that served as material.

Authors' analysis steps: Reference gene primer amplification gave nucleated cell count estimates. Libraries were prepared by immunoSEQ multiplex PCR; TCRdb keeps only in-frame clonotypes and omits some of them. The V and J calls and clone size are taken from that table; D and trimming were inferred from the DNA. The sample consists of a few hundred thousand clones, nearly 90% of them appearing once. Germline values: CDR1 GTSNPN, CDR2 SVGIG (reference sequence). This CDR3 is built from 13 residues. The junction had 6 bases not matched to a gene; V was cut back by 3 bases and J by 6 bases. The sequencing input was peripheral blood. The TCR sequence derives from a young woman with acute or convalescent COVID-19. The chain joins TRBV30 to TRBJ1-2, with TRBD1 matching 8 bases. The CDR3 DNA reads TGTGCCTGGAGGAACAGGGGGACGAATGGCTACACCTTC. Residues: CAWRNRGTNGYTF.